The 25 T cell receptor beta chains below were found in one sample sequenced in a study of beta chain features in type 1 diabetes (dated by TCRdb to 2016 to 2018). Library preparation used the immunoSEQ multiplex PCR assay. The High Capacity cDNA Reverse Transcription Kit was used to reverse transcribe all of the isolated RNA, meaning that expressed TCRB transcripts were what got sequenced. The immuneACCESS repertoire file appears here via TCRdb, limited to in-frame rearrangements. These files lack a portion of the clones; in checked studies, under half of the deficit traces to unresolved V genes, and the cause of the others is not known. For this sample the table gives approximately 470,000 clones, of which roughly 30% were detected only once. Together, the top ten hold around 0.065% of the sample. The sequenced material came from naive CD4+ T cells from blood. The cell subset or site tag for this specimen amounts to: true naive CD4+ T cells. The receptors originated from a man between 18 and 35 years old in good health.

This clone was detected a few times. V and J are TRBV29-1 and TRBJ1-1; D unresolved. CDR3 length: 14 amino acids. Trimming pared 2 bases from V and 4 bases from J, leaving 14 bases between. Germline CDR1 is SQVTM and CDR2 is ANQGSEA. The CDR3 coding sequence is TGCAGCGTTGAAACGGTGGGTCTCGGCACTGAAGCTTTCTTT. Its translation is CSVETVGLGTEAFF.

The CDR3 DNA reads TGTGCCAGCAGCTTAGCGCTAATGGGTGGATACGAGCAGTACTTC. This codes for CASSLALMGGYEQYF. The V gene is TRBV7-2, the J gene TRBJ2-7; D unresolved. Germline assignment: CDR1 SGHTA and CDR2 FQGNSA. CDR3 length: 15 amino acids. V dropped 0 bases and J dropped 4 bases, with 13 bases sitting between them.

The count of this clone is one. The CDR3 DNA follows: TGTGCCAGCAGCGGACTAGCGGGGGGCAATGAGCAGTTCTTC. Protein: CASSGLAGGNEQFF. This sequence joins TRBV9 and TRBJ2-1; 13 bases fit TRBD2. This CDR3 comprises 14 residues. After removal of 3 bases from V and 6 bases from J, the junction contained 0 bases not matched to a gene. Germline lookup yields CDR1 SGDLS and CDR2 YYNGEE.

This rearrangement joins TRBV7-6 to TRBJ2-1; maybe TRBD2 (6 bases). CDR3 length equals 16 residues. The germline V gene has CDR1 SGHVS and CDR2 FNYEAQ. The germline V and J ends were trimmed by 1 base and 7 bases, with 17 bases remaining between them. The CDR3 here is CASSLDLANPSNEQFF. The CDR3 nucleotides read TGTGCCAGCAGCTTAGATCTAGCGAACCCCTCGAATGAGCAGTTCTTC.

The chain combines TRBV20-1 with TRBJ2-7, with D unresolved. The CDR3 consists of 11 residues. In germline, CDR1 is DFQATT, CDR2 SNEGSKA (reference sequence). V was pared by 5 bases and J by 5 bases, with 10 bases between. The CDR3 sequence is CSASQTHEQYF. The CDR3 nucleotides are TGCAGTGCTTCCCAAACCCACGAGCAGTACTTC.

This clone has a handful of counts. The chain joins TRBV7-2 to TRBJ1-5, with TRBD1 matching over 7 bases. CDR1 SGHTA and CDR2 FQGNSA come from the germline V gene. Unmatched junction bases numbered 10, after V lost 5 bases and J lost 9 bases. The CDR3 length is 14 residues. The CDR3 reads CASSTGTASWPQHF. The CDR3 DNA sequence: TGTGCCAGCAGCACCGGGACAGCATCATGGCCCCAGCATTTT. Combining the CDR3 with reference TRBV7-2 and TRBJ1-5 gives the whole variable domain GAGVSQSPSNKVTEKGKDVELRCDPISGHTALYWYRQSLGQGLEFLIYFQGNSAPDKSGLPSDRFSAERTGGSVSTLTIQRTQQEDSAVYLCASSTGTASWPQHFGDGTRLSIL.

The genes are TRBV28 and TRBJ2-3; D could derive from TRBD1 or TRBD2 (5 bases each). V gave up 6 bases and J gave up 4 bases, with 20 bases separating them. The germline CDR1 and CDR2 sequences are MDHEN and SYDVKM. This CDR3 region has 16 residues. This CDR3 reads CASSADPGRGPDTQYF. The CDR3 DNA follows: TGTGCCAGCAGCGCAGATCCGGGACGGGGACCAGATACGCAGTATTTT.

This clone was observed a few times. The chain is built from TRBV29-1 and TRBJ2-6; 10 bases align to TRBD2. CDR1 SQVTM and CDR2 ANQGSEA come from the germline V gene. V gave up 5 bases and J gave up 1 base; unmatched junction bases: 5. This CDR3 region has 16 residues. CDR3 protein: CSVSPSGSSGANVLTF. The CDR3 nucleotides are TGCAGCGTTAGCCCTAGCGGGAGTTCTGGGGCCAACGTCCTGACTTTC.

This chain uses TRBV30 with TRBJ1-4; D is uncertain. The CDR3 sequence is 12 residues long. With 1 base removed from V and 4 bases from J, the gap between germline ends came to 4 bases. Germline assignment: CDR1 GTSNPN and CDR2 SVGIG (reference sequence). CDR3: CAWSAYNEKLFF. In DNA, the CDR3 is TGTGCCTGGAGTGCCTATAATGAAAAACTGTTTTTT.

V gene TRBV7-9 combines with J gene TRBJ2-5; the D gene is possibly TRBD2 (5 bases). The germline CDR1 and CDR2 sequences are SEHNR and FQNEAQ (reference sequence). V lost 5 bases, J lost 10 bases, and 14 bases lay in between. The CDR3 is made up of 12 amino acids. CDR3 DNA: TGTGCCAGCAGCCCAGAGGTTGGGAGCCAGTACTTC. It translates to CASSPEVGSQYF. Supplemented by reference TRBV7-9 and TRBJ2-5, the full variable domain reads DTGVSQNPRHKITKRGQNVTFRCDPISEHNRLYWYRQTLGQGPEFLTYFQNEAQLEKSRLLSDRFSAERPKGSFSTLEIQRTEQGDSAMYLCASSPEVGSQYFGPGTRLLVL.

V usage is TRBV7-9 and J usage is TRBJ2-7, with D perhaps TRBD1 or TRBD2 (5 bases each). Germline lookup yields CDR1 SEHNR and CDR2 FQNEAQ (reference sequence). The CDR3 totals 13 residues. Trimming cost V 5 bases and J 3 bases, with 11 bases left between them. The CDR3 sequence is CASSDRDRYEQYF. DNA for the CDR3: TGTGCCAGCAGCGACCGGGACCGCTACGAGCAGTACTTC.

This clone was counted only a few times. The CDR3 bases are TGTGCCAGCAGCTCCACTAGATATTACGAGCAGTACTTC. Its protein product is CASSSTRYYEQYF. The rearrangement uses TRBV7-9 and TRBJ2-7, with a possible D match to TRBD2 (5 bases). The CDR3 covers 13 residues. The ends were cut back, 4 bases at V and 4 bases at J, with 11 bases in the middle. From germline, CDR1 is SEHNR and CDR2 FQNEAQ (reference sequence).

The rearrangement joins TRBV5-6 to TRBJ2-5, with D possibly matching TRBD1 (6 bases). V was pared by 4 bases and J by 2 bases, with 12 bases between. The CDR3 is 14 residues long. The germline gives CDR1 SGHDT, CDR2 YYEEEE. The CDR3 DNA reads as TGTGCCAGCAGCGGTGGACAGCCGCAAGAGACCCAGTACTTC. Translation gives CASSGGQPQETQYF. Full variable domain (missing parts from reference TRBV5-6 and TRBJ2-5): DAGVTQSPTHLIKTRGQQVTLRCSPKSGHDTVSWYQQALGQGPQFIFQYYEEEERQRGNFPDRFSGHQFPNYSSELNVNALLLGDSALYLCASSGGQPQETQYFGPGTRLLVL.

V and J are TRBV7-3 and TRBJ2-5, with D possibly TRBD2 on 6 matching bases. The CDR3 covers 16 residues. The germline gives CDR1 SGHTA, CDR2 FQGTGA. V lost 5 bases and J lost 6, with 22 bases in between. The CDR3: CASSLAPGSQGKTQYF. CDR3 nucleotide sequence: TGTGCCAGCAGCCTAGCACCCGGGAGTCAAGGAAAGACCCAGTACTTC.

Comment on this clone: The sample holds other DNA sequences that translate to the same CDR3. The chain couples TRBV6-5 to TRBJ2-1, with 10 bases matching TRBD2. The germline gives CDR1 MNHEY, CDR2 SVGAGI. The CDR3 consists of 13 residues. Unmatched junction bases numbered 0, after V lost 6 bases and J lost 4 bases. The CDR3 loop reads CASRLAGYNEQFF. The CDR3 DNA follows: TGTGCCAGCAGACTAGCGGGATACAATGAGCAGTTCTTC.

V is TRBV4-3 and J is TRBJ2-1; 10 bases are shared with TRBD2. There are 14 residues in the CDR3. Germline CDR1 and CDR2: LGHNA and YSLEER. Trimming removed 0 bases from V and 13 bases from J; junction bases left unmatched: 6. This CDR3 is CASSQDPSGRTQFF. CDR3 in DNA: TGCGCCAGCAGCCAAGATCCTAGCGGGAGAACCCAGTTCTTC.

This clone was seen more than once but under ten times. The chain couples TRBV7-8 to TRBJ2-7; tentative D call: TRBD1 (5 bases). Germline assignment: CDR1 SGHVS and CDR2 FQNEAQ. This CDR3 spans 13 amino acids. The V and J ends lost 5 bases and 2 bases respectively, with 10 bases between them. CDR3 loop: CASSTRAAYEQYF. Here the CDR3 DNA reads TGTGCCAGCAGCACCAGGGCCGCCTACGAGCAGTACTTC.

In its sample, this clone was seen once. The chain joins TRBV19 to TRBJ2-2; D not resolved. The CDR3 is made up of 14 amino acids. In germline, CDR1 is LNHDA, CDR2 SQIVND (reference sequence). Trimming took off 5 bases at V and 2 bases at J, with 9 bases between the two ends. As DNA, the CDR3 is TGTGCCAGTAGTTACAGCTCAAACACCGGGGAGCTGTTTTTT. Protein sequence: CASSYSSNTGELFF.

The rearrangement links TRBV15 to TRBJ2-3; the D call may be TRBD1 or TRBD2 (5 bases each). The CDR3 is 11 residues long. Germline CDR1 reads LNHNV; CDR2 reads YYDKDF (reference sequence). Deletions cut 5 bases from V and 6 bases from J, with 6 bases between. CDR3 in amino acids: CATSWDDTQYF. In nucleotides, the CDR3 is TGTGCCACCAGCTGGGACGATACGCAGTATTTT.

CDR3: CSVGQYEQYF. CDR3 coding DNA: TGCAGCGTGGGACAGTACGAGCAGTACTTC. This chain links TRBV29-1 with TRBJ2-7; 7 bases map to TRBD1. In germline, CDR1 is SQVTM, CDR2 ANQGSEA. The CDR3 spans 10 residues. V lost 6 bases, J lost 4 bases, and 0 bases stayed unmatched.

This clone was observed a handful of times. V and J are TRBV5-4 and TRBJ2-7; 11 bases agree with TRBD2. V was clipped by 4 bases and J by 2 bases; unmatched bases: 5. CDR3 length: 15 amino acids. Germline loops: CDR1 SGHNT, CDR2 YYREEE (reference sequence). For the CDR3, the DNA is TGTGCCAGCAGCCGCGGGACTAGCGGACCCTACGAGCAGTACTTC. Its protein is CASSRGTSGPYEQYF.

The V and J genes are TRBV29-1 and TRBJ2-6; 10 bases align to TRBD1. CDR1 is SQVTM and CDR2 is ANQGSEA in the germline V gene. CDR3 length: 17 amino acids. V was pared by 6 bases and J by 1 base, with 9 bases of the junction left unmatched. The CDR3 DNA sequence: TGCAGCGTCTTGGGACAGGGGTGGGCGTCTGGGGCCAACGTCCTGACTTTC. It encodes CSVLGQGWASGANVLTF.

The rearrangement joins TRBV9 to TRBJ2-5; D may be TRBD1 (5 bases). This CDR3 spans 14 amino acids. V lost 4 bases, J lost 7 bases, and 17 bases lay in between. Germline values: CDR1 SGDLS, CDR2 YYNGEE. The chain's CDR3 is CASSLLGQGGTQYF. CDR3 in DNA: TGTGCCAGCAGCCTCCTAGGGCAGGGCGGGACCCAGTACTTC.

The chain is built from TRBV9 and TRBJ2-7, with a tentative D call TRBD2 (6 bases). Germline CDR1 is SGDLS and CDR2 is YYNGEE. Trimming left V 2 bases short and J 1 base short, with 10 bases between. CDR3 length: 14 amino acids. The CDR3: CASSVGTASYEQYF. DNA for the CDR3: TGTGCCAGCAGCGTCGGGACTGCGTCCTACGAGCAGTACTTC.

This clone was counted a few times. The CDR3 protein is CAWSQNRGDEQYF. The CDR3 nucleotides are TGTGCCTGGAGTCAAAATCGAGGGGACGAGCAGTACTTC. The chain links TRBV30 to TRBJ2-7, with D possibly being TRBD1 or TRBD2 (5 bases each). The CDR3 covers 13 residues. Germline CDR1 is GTSNPN and CDR2 is SVGIG (reference sequence). V lost 2 bases to trimming and J lost 5 bases, with 13 bases between them.